The source of this T cell receptor beta chain is a study of cytomegalovirus exposure and HLA in healthy donors. Notes on the study in general: A missense DCLRE1C variant was associated with V- and J-gene trimming of TCR beta chains in a later analysis, and an independent cohort replicated the association. Being productive about 87% or about 30% of the time was typical of most TCR beta V segments in an earlier analysis.

These donors counted as nominally healthy when sampled, but unrecorded immune exposures were likely. The J segment lost 8 bases and the V segment lost 3 bases, leaving 3 bases of the junction unmatched. This CDR3 region has 13 residues. Germline values: CDR1 SGDLS, CDR2 YYNGEE. Use of 60 Vbeta and 13 Jbeta primers characterized the PCR. Using immunoSEQ multiplex PCR, the repertoire was profiled, and TCRdb retains in-frame clones only, with some absent. Of about 200,000 clones detected, about nine tenths appear once; the ten largest clones hold around 0.98%. In regard to this clone: Antigen specificity is unknown.

The rearrangement links TRBV9 to TRBJ1-2; TRBD1 matches at 11 bases. The clonotype originates from a boy between 2 and 10 years old in good health and CMV-seronegative. Source material: PBMCs. DNA for the CDR3: TGTGCCAGCAGCGCCGGGACAGGGGGAGGCTACACCTTC. Protein product: CASSAGTGGGYTF.